Listed below are T cell receptor beta chains from one sample, sequenced in a study of blood T cells in healthy people across ages. TCRdb called the 5' RACE reads again in MiXCR, with one record for every CDR3 protein. The sample lists around 780,000 distinct CDR3 sequences, about 26% occurring once. In addition, the sample was reused for a study of T cells of mothers and their children.

Input material: blood. Every receptor here comes from a boy aged 5-17 years in good health. CDR3s include the opening cysteine and the closing phenylalanine or tryptophan. Each record gives: J gene, V gene, clone size, D gene, CDR3 DNA, CDR3 protein. D genes are given only for firm matches. Clone size is shown for a subset of rows, as once, few, many or a class of expanded clone.

TRBJ1-2,TRBV5-1,few,NA,TGCGCCAGCAGCTTTTCCCGGGGTAACTATGGCTACACCTTC,CASSFSRGNYGYTF
TRBJ1-1,TRBV7-3,few,TRBD1,TGTGCCAGCAGCCTCATACAGGGGGGTGAAGCTTTCTTT,CASSLIQGGEAFF
TRBJ2-2,TRBV7-3,few,TRBD1,TGTGCCAGCAGCTTTCTACCAGCAGGGGGTGGCACCGGGGAGCTGTTTTTT,CASSFLPAGGGTGELFF
TRBJ2-4,TRBV10-3,few,TRBD1,TGTGCCATCAGTGGCGAGACAGGGGGCAGAGACATTCAGTACTTC,CAISGETGGRDIQYF
TRBJ2-7,TRBV12-3/TRBV12-4,few,TRBD1,TGTGCCAGCAGCGCCGCCGGGACAGTCTCCTACGAGCAGTACTTC,CASSAAGTVSYEQYF
TRBJ2-4,TRBV5-1,NA,TRBD1,TGCGCCAGCCGAACCGGGACAGGCCAAAACATTCAGTACTTC,CASRTGTGQNIQYF
TRBJ1-5,TRBV6-2/TRBV6-3,few,NA,TGTGCCAGCAGCCCCCTTCTGGGCAGGGACAATCAGCCCCAGCATTTT,CASSPLLGRDNQPQHF
TRBJ1-3,TRBV2,NA,NA,TGTGCCAGCAGCGCCGACAGATACTCTGGAAACACCATATATTTT,CASSADRYSGNTIYF
TRBJ2-1,TRBV7-8,many,NA,TGTGCCAGCAGCTTAGGTCCCGGAGGGGAGCAGTTCTTC,CASSLGPGGEQFF
TRBJ2-1,TRBV10-2,few,NA,TGCGCCAGCAGTCAGGCGGGGAGACCTCACAATGAGCAGTTCTTC,CASSQAGRPHNEQFF
TRBJ2-5,TRBV3-1,few,NA,TGTGCCAGCAGCCAAGCTTCGCGACAGAGGATCGAAGAGACCCAGTACTTC,CASSQASRQRIEETQYF
TRBJ2-5,TRBV29-1,few,NA,TGCGGCGTTGAGGCAGGAGACGAGACCCAGTACTTC,CGVEAGDETQYF
TRBJ2-3,TRBV5-5,NA,TRBD2,TGTGCCAGCAGCGTGGGACTAGCGGCCACAGATACGCAGTATTTT,CASSVGLAATDTQYF
TRBJ2-2,TRBV20-1,NA,NA,TGCAGTGCTAGTCGTGGGAGGACCGGGGAGCTGTTTTTT,CSASRGRTGELFF
TRBJ1-4,TRBV18,NA,TRBD1,TGTGCCAGCTCACCAGAGGGACAGGCAGAAAAACTGTTTTTT,CASSPEGQAEKLFF
TRBJ2-2,TRBV7-3,NA,TRBD1,TGTGCCAGCAGCTTACTAAATACAGGGGACACCGGGGAGCTGTTTTTT,CASSLLNTGDTGELFF
TRBJ1-6,TRBV6-1,few,TRBD1,TGTGCCAGCAGTGGGGGCAGGGGGCCGAATTCACCCCTCCACTTT,CASSGGRGPNSPLHF
TRBJ2-1,TRBV29-1,few,NA,TGCAGCGCGAAGTTTCCCTCCTACAATGAGCAGTTCTTC,CSAKFPSYNEQFF
TRBJ2-5,TRBV7-3,few,NA,TGTGCCAGCAGCCCAGGGGACGCGGAGACCCAGTACTTC,CASSPGDAETQYF
TRBJ1-2,TRBV30,NA,NA,TGTGCCTGGGACAGAAGCTATGGCTACACCTTC,CAWDRSYGYTF
TRBJ2-1,TRBV19,NA,TRBD2,TGTGCCACATCGACTAGCGGGAGATTACAGTTCTTC,CATSTSGRLQFF
TRBJ2-5,TRBV29-1,many,NA,TGCAGCGTTCGGGGGGCCGAAGAGACCCAGTACTTC,CSVRGAEETQYF
TRBJ1-4,TRBV3-1,few,NA,TGTGCCAGCAGCAACAGGGTAGCAACTAATGAAAAACTGTTTTTT,CASSNRVATNEKLFF
TRBJ2-2,TRBV7-7,NA,NA,TGTGCCAGCAGCGAGAGTGCCGTGAACACCGGGGAGCTGTTTTTT,CASSESAVNTGELFF
TRBJ1-1,TRBV30,NA,NA,TGTGCCTGGAGGCCGGGACGCAAAGGGGGGTCCACTGAAGCTTTCTTT,CAWRPGRKGGSTEAFF
TRBJ1-2,TRBV5-1,NA,NA,TGCGCCAGCAGCCCCCTGTACGATGGCTACACCTTC,CASSPLYDGYTF
TRBJ1-2,TRBV30,once,NA,TGTGCCTGGAGTGTGCTACGCGCGGATGACTATGGCTACACCTTC,CAWSVLRADDYGYTF
TRBJ1-6,TRBV30,few,NA,TGTGCCTGGAGTGAAACAGTTTATAATTCACCCCTCCACTTT,CAWSETVYNSPLHF
TRBJ2-5,TRBV20-1,NA,TRBD2,TGCAGTGCTAGAGGTAGCGGGGGGCCGGCCCAGTACTTC,CSARGSGGPAQYF
TRBJ1-1,TRBV27,few,NA,TGTGCCAGCAGACGGGGGGGCACTGAAGCTTTCTTT,CASRRGGTEAFF
TRBJ1-1,TRBV24-1,few,NA,TGTGCCACCAGTGACAGTTTGAACACTGAAGCTTTCTTT,CATSDSLNTEAFF
TRBJ2-4,TRBV20-1,once,TRBD2,TGCAGTGCTCTAACTCGGAGCGGGGGGCCAAAAAACATTCAGTACTTC,CSALTRSGGPKNIQYF
TRBJ1-5,TRBV6-6,NA,NA,TGTGCCAGCAGCTTTATGGGGCAGCCCCAGCATTTT,CASSFMGQPQHF
TRBJ2-2,TRBV15,few,TRBD2,TGTGCCACCAGTCAGCGGGGGTACGAGAACACCGGGGAGCTGTTTTTT,CATSQRGYENTGELFF
TRBJ2-3,TRBV28,NA,TRBD2,TGTGCCAGCAGAAGCCAGCGGGGGACAGATACGCAGTATTTT,CASRSQRGTDTQYF
TRBJ2-5,TRBV4-2,NA,NA,TGTGCCAGCAGCCTCCTTTTATCCAGGGGCCAGGAGACCCAGTACTTC,CASSLLLSRGQETQYF
TRBJ2-5,TRBV2,few,NA,TGTGCCAGCAGCAGGGAGCAAGAGACCCAGTACTTC,CASSREQETQYF
TRBJ2-7,TRBV25-1,few,TRBD2,TGTGCCAGCAGTGCGGGACTAGCGGCAGAGCAGTACTTC,CASSAGLAAEQYF
TRBJ2-5,TRBV18,NA,NA,TGTGCCAGCTCACCACGGAACCAAGAGACCCAGTACTTC,CASSPRNQETQYF
TRBJ2-5,TRBV7-2,NA,TRBD2,TGTGCCAGCAGCTTAATTCTGACAGCGGGGGAGGGAGAGGCCCAGTACTTC,CASSLILTAGEGEAQYF
TRBJ2-7,TRBV5-1,NA,NA,TGCGCCAGCAGCGAGGGACACCAACCCTACGAGCAGTACTTC,CASSEGHQPYEQYF